The 8 T cell receptor beta chains listed next were all sequenced from one sample in a study of T-cell memory formation after mild COVID-19. TCRdb called the 5' RACE reads again in MiXCR, with one record for every CDR3 protein. The sample consists of just over 200,000 distinct CDR3 sequences, around 8.8% of them appearing once. Sequenced: PBMCs or a T cell subset sorted from them (not recorded which). The receptors originated from a man younger than 30 who had mild COVID-19 (a few samples of this study predate the infection). Cell type and time point are not known.

This clonotype was seen many times. The chain uses TRBV11-2 and TRBJ1-2; D possibly corresponds to TRBD1 (6 bases). V was clipped by 0 bases and J by 4 bases, with 9 bases between them. The V gene's germline CDR1 is SGHAT and CDR2 FQNNGV. The CDR3 length is 14 residues. The CDR3 protein is CASSLDQGSYGYTF. The CDR3 bases are TGTGCCAGCAGCTTAGATCAGGGGAGCTATGGCTACACCTTC.

This clonotype was seen a handful of times. J is TRBJ2-7 and V is TRBV4-3; D is ambiguous. Germline CDR1 is LGHNA and CDR2 is YSLEER. Between the trimmed V and J ends, which lost 1 base and 3 bases, there was a span of 13 bases. The CDR3 contains 15 residues. The CDR3 here is CASSQATQPDYEQYF. CDR3 DNA sequence: TGCGCCAGCAGCCAAGCGACTCAGCCGGACTACGAGCAGTACTTC.

The chain uses TRBV11-2 and TRBJ2-2, with D maybe TRBD2 (7 bases). The germline gives CDR1 SGHAT, CDR2 FQNNGV. The V gene lost 4 bases and the J gene lost 2 bases, with 20 bases spanning the gap. The CDR3 is made up of 18 amino acids. This chain's CDR3 is CASSSQMTRGANTGELFF. CDR3 bases: TGTGCCAGCAGCTCCCAGATGACCCGGGGGGCCAACACCGGGGAGCTGTTTTTT.

This clonotype was picked up many times. The J gene is TRBJ2-1, the V gene TRBV5-4; D might be TRBD2 (5 bases). Trimming pared 3 bases from V and 6 bases from J, leaving 10 bases between. The CDR3 spans 13 residues. The V gene's germline CDR1 is SGHNT and CDR2 YYREEE (reference sequence). The CDR3 DNA sequence: TGTGCCAGCAGCTCAGGACTTAGCAATGAGCAGTTCTTC. Its protein is CASSSGLSNEQFF.

V and J are TRBV20-1 and TRBJ2-7, with 8 bases that match TRBD1. V shed 3 bases and J 7 bases; nucleotides not matched to a gene: 8. Germline V gives CDR1 DFQATT, CDR2 SNEGSKA (reference sequence). The CDR3 runs to 13 residues. CDR3 protein: CSARQGALGEQYF. CDR3 DNA: TGCAGTGCTAGGCAGGGGGCCTTGGGTGAGCAGTACTTC.

This clonotype is a singleton in its sample. The gene calls are TRBV13 and TRBJ1-2, with D tentatively TRBD1 (6 bases). Germline CDR1 and CDR2: PRHDT and FYEKMQ (reference sequence). The CDR3 length is 19 residues. Trimming took off 0 bases at V and 3 bases at J, with 23 bases between the two ends. The CDR3 DNA follows: TGTGCCAGCAGCTTAGGAGCGATTGCTCGGAGACAGGCCCACTATGGCTACACCTTC. This gives the protein CASSLGAIARRQAHYGYTF.

The chain uses TRBV12-3 or TRBV12-4 and TRBJ2-2, with 8 positions matching TRBD2. CDR3 length: 16 residues. V was pared by 1 base and J by 5 bases, with 6 bases of the junction left unmatched. The CDR3 nucleotides are TGTGCCAGCAGTTTAGGATCGGGGGGGCGAACCGGGGAGCTGTTTTTT. Translated: CASSLGSGGRTGELFF.

The CDR3 nucleotides are TGTGCCAGCAGTTTACGGGGGGAGCGCACAGATACGCAGTATTTT. Protein: CASSLRGERTDTQYF. The V call is TRBV12-3 or TRBV12-4, the J call TRBJ2-3, with 7 bases aligning to TRBD2. The CDR3 extends over 15 amino acids. V shed 2 bases, J shed 1 base, and the junction held 3 bases outside the gene matches.